These T cell receptor beta chains were read from a single sample in a study of T cell responses to AZD1222 COVID-19 vaccine. The assay was immunoSEQ multiplex PCR, and TCRdb's table has in-frame clones only and misses some. Counted here are about 150,000 clones, 90% to 95% occurring once; the ten biggest clones make up under 1.5%. Sample: peripheral blood, taken on day 0 of AZD1222 vaccination. All receptors derive from an adult in good health. CDR3s include the opening cysteine and the closing phenylalanine or tryptophan. The D gene is left open where the match is weak. Where a row states a size, it is once, few, many or the class of an expanded clone; other rows omit it.

J gene: TRBJ1-1; V gene: TRBV28; D gene: .; clone size: .; CDR3 protein: CASRGGGTVGAFF; CDR3 DNA: TGTGCCAGCAGGGGGGGCGGCACGGTGGGAGCTTTCTTT
J gene: TRBJ2-1; V gene: TRBV28; D gene: .; clone size: .; CDR3 protein: CASSTVLAPADEQFF; CDR3 DNA: TGTGCCAGCAGTACGGTCCTGGCGCCCGCCGATGAGCAGTTCTTC
J gene: TRBJ1-3; V gene: TRBV6-5; D gene: .; clone size: .; CDR3 protein: CASSRLQDNTIYF; CDR3 DNA: TGTGCCAGCAGTAGGTTACAGGATAACACCATATATTTT
J gene: TRBJ2-3; V gene: TRBV19; D gene: .; clone size: .; CDR3 protein: CASSMGTGRPDTQYF; CDR3 DNA: TGTGCCAGTAGTATGGGGACGGGGCGGCCGGATACGCAGTATTTT
J gene: TRBJ2-7; V gene: TRBV4-1; D gene: .; clone size: .; CDR3 protein: CASSQGIRGYEQYF; CDR3 DNA: TGCGCCAGCAGCCAGGGGATTCGAGGCTACGAGCAGTACTTC
J gene: TRBJ2-1; V gene: TRBV6-5; D gene: .; clone size: once; CDR3 protein: CASSSDGGYNEQFF; CDR3 DNA: TGTGCCAGCAGTTCGGACGGAGGCTACAATGAGCAGTTCTTC
J gene: TRBJ2-2; V gene: TRBV29-1; D gene: .; clone size: once; CDR3 protein: CSGADRGWGELFF; CDR3 DNA: TGCAGCGGGGCCGACCGCGGGTGGGGGGAGCTGTTTTTT
J gene: TRBJ1-2; V gene: TRBV19; D gene: TRBD1; clone size: .; CDR3 protein: CASSWTGGFNF; CDR3 DNA: TGTGCCAGTAGTTGGACAGGCGGATTCAACTTC
J gene: TRBJ1-1; V gene: TRBV7-8; D gene: .; clone size: .; CDR3 protein: CASSLAEVMVAEAFF; CDR3 DNA: TGTGCCAGCAGCTTAGCGGAGGTGATGGTGGCTGAAGCTTTCTTT
J gene: TRBJ1-3; V gene: TRBV9; D gene: .; clone size: .; CDR3 protein: CASSVERGAGNTIYF; CDR3 DNA: TGTGCCAGCAGCGTAGAGAGGGGGGCTGGAAACACCATATATTTT
J gene: TRBJ1-2; V gene: TRBV27; D gene: .; clone size: .; CDR3 protein: CASSPAAGNNYGYTF; CDR3 DNA: TGTGCCAGCTCCCCGGCGGCAGGAAATAACTATGGCTACACCTTC
J gene: TRBJ2-1; V gene: TRBV7-2; D gene: .; clone size: .; CDR3 protein: CASSPWSTSYNEQFF; CDR3 DNA: TGTGCCAGCAGCCCCTGGAGTACGTCCTACAATGAGCAGTTCTTC
J gene: TRBJ2-2; V gene: TRBV7-3; D gene: .; clone size: .; CDR3 protein: CASSYQGFGELFF; CDR3 DNA: TGTGCCAGCAGCTATCAGGGGTTCGGGGAGCTGTTTTTT
J gene: TRBJ2-1; V gene: TRBV29-1; D gene: TRBD2; clone size: .; CDR3 protein: CSAAQGLSGDYNEQFF; CDR3 DNA: TGCAGCGCTGCCCAGGGTTTAAGCGGGGATTACAATGAGCAGTTCTTC
J gene: TRBJ1-4; V gene: TRBV10-1; D gene: TRBD1; clone size: .; CDR3 protein: CASSESGTGNEKLFF; CDR3 DNA: TGCGCCAGCAGTGAGTCCGGGACAGGGAATGAAAAACTGTTTTTT
J gene: TRBJ1-6; V gene: TRBV27; D gene: .; clone size: once; CDR3 protein: CASSFQRGVYNSPLHF; CDR3 DNA: TGTGCCAGCAGTTTTCAACGGGGGGTCTATAATTCACCCCTCCACTTT
J gene: TRBJ1-3; V gene: TRBV18; D gene: .; clone size: few; CDR3 protein: CASSPPNRDSGNTIYF; CDR3 DNA: TGTGCCAGCTCACCACCTAACAGGGACTCTGGAAACACCATATATTTT
J gene: TRBJ1-6; V gene: TRBV2; D gene: .; clone size: .; CDR3 protein: CASSEALQGSDSPLHF; CDR3 DNA: TGTGCCAGCAGTGAAGCGCTTCAGGGTTCTGATTCACCCCTCCACTTT
J gene: TRBJ2-7; V gene: TRBV3-1/TRBV3-2; D gene: .; clone size: .; CDR3 protein: CASKSPRTQPPPNEQYF; CDR3 DNA: TGTGCCAGCAAGTCCCCCCGGACCCAACCACCCCCAAACGAGCAGTACTTC
J gene: TRBJ2-1; V gene: TRBV7-9; D gene: TRBD2; clone size: once; CDR3 protein: CASSPPGLAANNEQFF; CDR3 DNA: TGTGCCAGCAGCCCGCCGGGACTAGCGGCAAACAATGAGCAGTTCTTC
J gene: TRBJ2-7; V gene: TRBV4-3; D gene: .; clone size: .; CDR3 protein: CASSQDPYWVAPSYEQYF; CDR3 DNA: TGCGCCAGCAGCCAAGATCCTTATTGGGTCGCTCCCTCCTACGAGCAGTACTTC
J gene: TRBJ1-2; V gene: TRBV9; D gene: .; clone size: .; CDR3 protein: CASSVAGGSYGYTF; CDR3 DNA: TGTGCCAGCAGCGTAGCTGGCGGATCCTATGGCTACACCTTC
J gene: TRBJ2-3; V gene: TRBV19; D gene: .; clone size: few; CDR3 protein: CASSMGSADTQYF; CDR3 DNA: TGTGCCAGTAGTATGGGGTCTGCAGATACGCAGTATTTT
J gene: TRBJ2-7; V gene: TRBV6-5; D gene: TRBD1; clone size: .; CDR3 protein: CASSERQGAGEQYF; CDR3 DNA: TGTGCCAGCAGCGAGCGGCAGGGGGCGGGGGAGCAGTACTTC
J gene: TRBJ2-3; V gene: TRBV7-9; D gene: TRBD2; clone size: once; CDR3 protein: CASSRLAGTEGDTQYF; CDR3 DNA: TGTGCCAGCAGCCGGCTAGCGGGAACCGAGGGAGATACGCAGTATTTT
J gene: TRBJ1-2; V gene: TRBV3-1/TRBV3-2; D gene: .; clone size: .; CDR3 protein: CASSPGTDYGYTF; CDR3 DNA: TGTGCCAGCAGCCCCGGGACCGACTATGGCTACACCTTC
J gene: TRBJ1-1; V gene: TRBV11-2; D gene: .; clone size: .; CDR3 protein: CASSWGDTEAFF; CDR3 DNA: TGTGCCAGCAGCTGGGGGGACACTGAAGCTTTCTTT
J gene: TRBJ1-5; V gene: TRBV7-8; D gene: .; clone size: .; CDR3 protein: CASTYLGRKTGQPQHF; CDR3 DNA: TGTGCCAGCACCTACTTGGGTCGAAAAACGGGACAGCCCCAGCATTTT
J gene: TRBJ1-4; V gene: TRBV19; D gene: TRBD1; clone size: .; CDR3 protein: CASSKDRGNEKLFF; CDR3 DNA: TGTGCCAGTAGTAAAGACAGGGGGAATGAAAAACTGTTTTTT